These 5 T cell receptor beta chains share one sample of origin, sequenced in a study of T cell responses to AZD1222 COVID-19 vaccine. Sequenced by immunoSEQ multiplex PCR; TCRdb stores in-frame clones only, minus some. The table lists about 120,000 clones, approximately 90% of them singletons. Sequences were derived from peripheral blood, sampled on day 0 of AZD1222 vaccination. All receptors derive from an adult in good health.

The rearrangement links TRBV4-3 to TRBJ2-5; D is unresolved. CDR1 and CDR2 (germline): LGHNA, YSLEER. Between the trimmed V and J ends, which lost 0 bases and 5 bases, there was a span of 13 bases. The CDR3 consists of 15 residues. This CDR3 reads CASSQERVGGETQYF. The CDR3 DNA is TGCGCCAGCAGCCAAGAAAGAGTTGGTGGGGAGACCCAGTACTTC.

CDR3: CASTPGSGREQYF. The CDR3 bases are TGTGCCAGCACCCCGGGTTCAGGGCGCGAGCAGTACTTC. The chain uses TRBV6-5 and TRBJ2-7; possibly TRBD1 for D (5 bases). Trimming shortened V by 7 bases and J by 6 bases, and 16 bases separated the two germline ends. The CDR3 totals 13 residues. Germline CDR1 MNHEY, CDR2 SVGAGI.

As concerns this clone: At one boundary the junction diverges from the germline segment, which might be a read error. V is TRBV10-1 and J is TRBJ2-5, with 9 bases aligning to TRBD1. Germline V lookup: CDR1 WNHNN, CDR2 SYGVQD (reference sequence). The CDR3 contains 14 residues. CDR3 amino acids: CASCEDRGGETQYF. In DNA, the CDR3 is TGCGCCAGCTGTGAAGACAGGGGGGGAGAGACCCAGTACTTC.

The chain uses TRBV28 and TRBJ2-2, with 10 bases lining up with TRBD2. The V and J ends lost 10 bases and 8 bases, in that order; junction bases with no gene match: 10. The germline CDR1 and CDR2 sequences are MDHEN and SYDVKM. This CDR3 comprises 14 residues. CDR3: CATTRFSGRGELFF. CDR3 in DNA: TGTGCCACCACCCGGTTTAGCGGGAGGGGGGAGCTGTTTTTT.

This rearrangement joins TRBV5-1 to TRBJ2-7; D possibly corresponds to TRBD2 (6 bases). Trimming left V 4 bases short and J 8 bases short, with 25 bases between. Germline V gene lookup returns CDR1 SGHRS and CDR2 YFSETQ. The CDR3 is made up of 16 amino acids. The CDR3 bases are TGCGCCAGCAGCCCAAATGTCGGCGGGGACGCCGGGCAGCAGTACTTC. It is translated as CASSPNVGGDAGQQYF.